Shown below are 4 T cell receptor beta chains from a single sample sequenced in a study of graft-versus-host responses after intestinal transplantation. TCRdb keeps only in-frame clones here, not all; method: immunoSEQ multiplex PCR. The sample has 5,000 to 6,500 clones, about 71% seen once; the top ten hold approximately 35%. Sequencing was performed on PBMCs, taken roughly 46 weeks after intestinal transplant. These receptors originate from a human patient who received an intestinal transplant, so some T cells may come from the graft donor.

The chain carries TRBV6-1 and TRBJ2-3, with 12 nucleotides matching TRBD2. With 5 bases clipped from V and 4 bases from J, the junction kept 4 bases outside the gene matches. CDR3 length equals 15 residues. Germline V gene data show CDR1 as MNHNS and CDR2 as SASEGT. This CDR3 reads CASSPTSGGSDTQYF. As DNA, the CDR3 is TGTGCCAGCAGTCCGACTAGCGGGGGCTCAGATACGCAGTATTTT.

The chain employs TRBV19 and TRBJ2-7; D is tentatively TRBD1 or TRBD2 (6 bases each). There are 13 residues in the CDR3. The germline V gene encodes CDR1 LNHDA and CDR2 SQIVND (reference sequence). The V and J ends lost 6 bases and 2 bases respectively, with 11 bases between them. CDR3 sequence reads: CASRGGRTYEQYF. The DNA of the CDR3 is TGTGCCAGTAGGGGGGGCCGGACCTACGAGCAGTACTTC.

The sample holds one count of this clone. The chain uses TRBV29-1 and TRBJ2-7, with D possibly being TRBD1 (6 bases). The V gene's germline CDR1 is SQVTM and CDR2 ANQGSEA. The CDR3 sequence is 11 residues long. V was shortened by 6 bases and J by 3 bases, with 9 bases between the two germline ends. The CDR3 DNA follows: TGCAGCGTCGGACAGAACTACGAGCAGTACTTC. Its translation: CSVGQNYEQYF.

The rearrangement links TRBV5-1 to TRBJ1-2, with TRBD1 matching over 10 bases. Germline V gene lookup returns CDR1 SGHRS and CDR2 YFSETQ. The J segment lost 6 bases and the V segment lost 4 bases, leaving 6 bases of the junction unmatched. The CDR3 is 14 amino acids. The CDR3 sequence is CASSGPGQGNGYTF. As DNA, the CDR3 is TGCGCCAGCAGCGGGCCGGGACAGGGGAATGGCTACACCTTC.